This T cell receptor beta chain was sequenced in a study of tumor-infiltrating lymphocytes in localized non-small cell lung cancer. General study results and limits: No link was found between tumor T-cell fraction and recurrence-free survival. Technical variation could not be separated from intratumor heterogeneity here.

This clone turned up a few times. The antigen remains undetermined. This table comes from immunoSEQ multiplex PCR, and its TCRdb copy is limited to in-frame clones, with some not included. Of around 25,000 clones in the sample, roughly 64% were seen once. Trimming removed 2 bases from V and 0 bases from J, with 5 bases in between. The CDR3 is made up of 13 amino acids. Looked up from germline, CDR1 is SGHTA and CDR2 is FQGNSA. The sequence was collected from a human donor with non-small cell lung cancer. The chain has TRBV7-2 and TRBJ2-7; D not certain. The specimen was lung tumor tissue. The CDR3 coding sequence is TGTGCCAGCAGCTTAAGTCACTCCTACGAGCAGTACTTC. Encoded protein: CASSLSHSYEQYF. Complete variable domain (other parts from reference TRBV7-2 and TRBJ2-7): GAGVSQSPSNKVTEKGKDVELRCDPISGHTALYWYRQSLGQGLEFLIYFQGNSAPDKSGLPSDRFSAERTGGSVSTLTIQRTQQEDSAVYLCASSLSHSYEQYFGPGTRLTVT.